This T cell receptor beta chain came from a study of CD8 T cells in Susac syndrome. Whole-study context: Among the Susac syndrome patients sequenced, six had active disease and 8 or 9 were in remission. Whole-study findings and limits: A relatively small number of individuals underwent TCR sequencing and HLA analysis.

A note on this clonotype: The target antigen is unknown.

V gave up 5 bases and J gave up 1 base; unmatched junction bases: 17. CDR3 length: 19 residues. Germline CDR1 SEHNR, CDR2 FQNEAQ (reference sequence). Reverse transcription of about 0.5 to 1 ug RNA used random hexamers. Amplification of TCR beta CDR3 spanned 54 Vbeta and 13 Jbeta via immunoSEQ multiplex PCR. Via MiXCR, TCRdb re-called the immunoSEQ multiplex PCR reads, giving one row per CDR3 protein. The sample lists 70,000 to 85,000 distinct CDR3 sequences; roughly 96% were seen once. Sequencing input: CD8+ T cells from PBMCs. The receptor comes from a human donor with Susac syndrome. The J gene is TRBJ2-1, the V gene TRBV7-9; TRBD2 agrees at 7 bases. CDR3 region: CASSPVGGGGTFSYNEQFF. The CDR3 bases are TGTGCCAGCAGCCCAGTGGGCGGCGGGGGAACTTTTTCCTACAATGAGCAGTTCTTC.